Included here is one TCR beta chain sequence, with context. Germline and junction disagree at one end, which may indicate a read error. All of the isolated RNA was reverse transcribed, so expressed TCRB transcripts were sequenced. Sequencing used immunoSEQ multiplex PCR; TCRdb keeps in-frame clones, though not all of them. Counted here are under 400,000 clones, around an eighth occurring once; the ten biggest clones make up less than 0.02%. This entry comes from a study of beta chain features in type 1 diabetes. Germline V gene sequence: CDR1 SNHLY, CDR2 FYNNEI. The CDR3 runs 13 residues. The chain carries TRBV2 and TRBJ2-3, with TRBD1 matching 12 bases. The sequencing input was naive CD4+ T cells from blood. The clonotype was recovered from a man aged 18 to 30 in good health. In DNA form, the CDR3 reads TGTGCCAGCAGTGAAGCTAGGGACAGGGGGCGTCATTTT. Amino acids: CASSEARDRGRHF.